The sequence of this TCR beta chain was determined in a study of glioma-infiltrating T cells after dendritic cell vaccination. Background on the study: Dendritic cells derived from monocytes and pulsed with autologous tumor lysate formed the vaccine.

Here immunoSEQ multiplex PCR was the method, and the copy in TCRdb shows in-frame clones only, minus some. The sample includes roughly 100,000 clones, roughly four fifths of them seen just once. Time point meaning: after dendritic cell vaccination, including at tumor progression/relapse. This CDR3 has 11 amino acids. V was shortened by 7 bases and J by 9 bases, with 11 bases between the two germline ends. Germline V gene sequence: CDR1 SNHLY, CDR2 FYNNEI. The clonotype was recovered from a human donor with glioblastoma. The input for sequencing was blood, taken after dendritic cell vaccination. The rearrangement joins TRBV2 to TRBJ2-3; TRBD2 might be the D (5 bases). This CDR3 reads CASNAEGTQYF. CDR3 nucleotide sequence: TGTGCCAGCAACGCAGAGGGCACGCAGTATTTT.